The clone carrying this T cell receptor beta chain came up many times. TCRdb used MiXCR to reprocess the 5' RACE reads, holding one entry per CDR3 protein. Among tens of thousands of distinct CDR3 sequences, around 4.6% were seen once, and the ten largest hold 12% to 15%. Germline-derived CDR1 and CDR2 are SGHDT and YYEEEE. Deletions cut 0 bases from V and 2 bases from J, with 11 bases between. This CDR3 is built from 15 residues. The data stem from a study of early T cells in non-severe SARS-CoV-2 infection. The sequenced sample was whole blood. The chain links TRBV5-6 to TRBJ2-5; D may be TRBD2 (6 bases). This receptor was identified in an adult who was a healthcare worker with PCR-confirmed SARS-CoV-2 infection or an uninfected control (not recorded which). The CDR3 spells CASSLAGRGQETQYF. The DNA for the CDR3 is TGTGCCAGCAGCTTGGCCGGGAGAGGACAAGAGACCCAGTACTTC. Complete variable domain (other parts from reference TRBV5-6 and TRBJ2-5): DAGVTQSPTHLIKTRGQQVTLRCSPKSGHDTVSWYQQALGQGPQFIFQYYEEEERQRGNFPDRFSGHQFPNYSSELNVNALLLGDSALYLCASSLAGRGQETQYFGPGTRLLVL.